These 27 T cell receptor gamma chains were all obtained from the same sample, sequenced in a study of γδ T cells in repeated Plasmodium falciparum infection. TCRdb re-called clones from the multiplex PCR reads via CATT. Of around 27,000 gamma-chain clones detected, 1.4% to 1.5% appear once; the ten largest clones hold 15% to 20%. Gammadelta T cells were flow-sorted from PBMC into Vgamma9/Vdelta2+ and Vdelta2-negative populations for bulk analysis. Source material: gamma-delta T cells from blood. These receptors were obtained from a pool of human donors (malaria-infected and uninfected, not separated).

This clone was detected many times. The translation of this DNA and the TCRdb protein of a much larger clone differ at residue 8, probably owing to a read error; the protein shown here is translated from the DNA. This chain joins TRGV9 and TRGJ1 or TRGJ2. The J gene, not given by TCRdb, was assigned here from a germline match of the nucleotide sequence. Unmatched junction bases numbered 6, after V lost 1 base and J lost 0 bases. Per the germline V gene, CDR1 is GITISATS and CDR2 is ISYDGTV (reference sequence). The CDR3 consists of 15 residues. CDR3: CALWEVSWNYYKKLF. As DNA, the CDR3 is TGTGCCTTGTGGGAGGTCTCCTGGAATTATTATAAGAAACTCTTT.

The table lists this clone with a few counts. The protein TCRdb lists belongs to a much larger clone and differs from this DNA's translation at residue 7, which points to a read error; the protein shown is made from the DNA. The genes are TRGV5 and TRGJ1 or TRGJ2. With 0 bases clipped from V and 8 bases from J, the junction kept 4 bases outside the gene matches. The CDR3 sequence is 12 residues long. CDR1 VINAFY and CDR2 YDVSNSKD come from the germline V gene. CDR3 bases: TGTGCCACCTGGGACAGGATTAATAAGAAACTCTTT. This encodes CATWDRINKKLF.

This clone was seen repeatedly, ten times or more. This likely traces to a read error, being one base from a far larger clone. Other DNA sequences in the same sample also yield this CDR3. This chain joins TRGV9 and TRGJP. TCRdb does not report a J gene; here it was assigned by matching the DNA to germline references. This CDR3 is 15 amino acids long. Per the germline V gene, CDR1 is GITISATS and CDR2 is ISYDGTV (reference sequence). CDR3 region: CALWEAGLGKKIKVF. CDR3 in DNA: TGCGCCTTGTGGGAGGCGGGGCTGGGCAAAAAAATCAAGGTATTT.

There are many counts of this clone. The chain employs TRGV4 and TRGJ1 or TRGJ2. The CDR3 consists of 15 residues. V trimming: 0 bases; J trimming: 1 base; junction bases outside the gene matches: 6. From germline, CDR1 is EGSTGY and CDR2 YDSYTSSV. CDR3: CATWDGRNNYYKKLF. The CDR3 bases are TGTGCCACCTGGGATGGGCGAAATAATTATTATAAGAAACTCTTT.

The rearrangement joins TRGV3 to TRGJ1 or TRGJ2. No J segment appears in TCRdb, so it was assigned here by matching the sequence to germline. The ends lost 6 bases at V and 5 bases at J; junction bases unmatched: 10. This CDR3 has 13 residues. Per the germline V gene, CDR1 is VTNTFY and CDR2 is YDVSTARD (reference sequence). The CDR3 region has the DNA TGTGCCACCTGGACAGGCCTGAATTATAAGAAACTCTTT. Translating gives CATWTGLNYKKLF.

The sample holds many counts of this clone. A read error likely explains this, since a far larger clone differs by one base. The same CDR3 can be traced to other DNA sequences in this sample. The V gene is listed as TRGV2; no J gene was called. This CDR3 has 14 residues. Germline loops: CDR1 EGSNGY, CDR2 YDSYNSKV. The CDR3 loop is CATWDVENYYKKLF. The CDR3 DNA reads TGTGCCACCTGGGACGTAGAGAATTATTATAAGAAACTCTTC.

This clone has more than one count but fewer than ten. It differs at one base from a far larger clone, so likely a read error. The V segment is TRGV4, and no J call was made. This CDR3 is built from 14 residues. Per germline, CDR1 EGSTGY and CDR2 YDSYTSSV. Here the CDR3 reads CATWDFFEGYKKLF. The CDR3 coding sequence is TGTGCCACCTGGGATTTCTTTGAGGGCTATAAGAAACTCTTC.

As for this clone: The TCRdb protein, from a much larger clone, departs from this DNA's translation at residue 2, likely by read error; the protein shown derives from the DNA. V is TRGV4 and J is TRGJ1 or TRGJ2. TCRdb gives no J gene; it was assigned here by matching the DNA to germline. The CDR3 is 19 amino acids. The V gene's germline CDR1 is EGSTGY and CDR2 YDSYTSSV. CDR3 sequence (DNA): TGTACCACCTGGGATGGACTAGAGTGGATGCACGATTCTTATTATAAGAAACTCTTT. Protein product: CTTWDGLEWMHDSYYKKLF.

This clone was counted ten times or more. The CDR3 DNA sequence: TGTGCCTTGTGGGAGGCCCCCTTGTATAAGAAACTCTTT. Its protein product is CALWEAPLYKKLF. The chain has TRGV9 and TRGJ1 or TRGJ2. The ends lost 2 bases at V and 7 bases at J; junction bases unmatched: 8. The CDR3 runs to 13 residues. The germline CDR1 and CDR2 sequences are GITISATS and ISYDGTV (reference sequence).

This clone has just a few counts. The protein given by TCRdb reflects a much larger clone and differs at residue 14 from this DNA's translation, likely from a read error; the protein shown is the DNA's translation. The V gene reported is TRGV9; the J gene is uncalled. The CDR3 is 17 residues long. Germline V gene lookup returns CDR1 GITISATS and CDR2 ISYDGTV (reference sequence). The CDR3 loop is CALWEVSPILFYYERLF. The CDR3 DNA reads as TGTGCCTTGTGGGAGGTATCCCCAATACTCTTTTATTATGAGAGACTCTTT.

There are many counts of this clone. This chain links TRGV2 with TRGJP2. Germline V CDR1 and CDR2: EGSNGY, YDSYNSKV. Germline trimming cut 0 bases from V and 4 bases from J; bases unmatched to any gene: 5. The CDR3 spans 15 residues. The CDR3 DNA sequence: TGTGCCACCTGGGACGGGCAGGATAGTGATTGGATCAAGACGTTT. Translating it yields CATWDGQDSDWIKTF.

This clone has at least ten counts. TCRdb pairs this DNA with a much larger clone's protein that differs at residue 3, likely a read error; the protein shown was translated from the DNA. The chain couples TRGV9 to TRGJP. Matching the DNA to germline supplied the J gene, which TCRdb does not give. CDR1 and CDR2 (germline): GITISATS, ISYDGTV (reference sequence). This CDR3 contains 15 residues. DNA for the CDR3: TGTGCCTCGTGGGATGGGGAGTTGGGCAAAAAAATCAAGGTATTT. Protein product: CASWDGELGKKIKVF.

As regards this clone: The protein held in TCRdb is that of a much larger clone and does not match this DNA's translation at residue 6, likely because of a read error; the protein shown is translated from the DNA. This sequence joins TRGV2 and TRGJP2. As TCRdb names no J gene, one was assigned here on the basis of a DNA match to germline. The junction had 5 bases not matched to a gene; V was cut back by 6 bases and J by 1 base. CDR1 is EGSNGY, CDR2 YDSYNSKV, per germline. CDR3 length equals 14 residues. In nucleotides, the CDR3 is TGTGCCACCTGGAATCGTAGTAGTGATTGGATCAAGACGTTT. Amino acids: CATWNRSSDWIKTF.

This clone was seen a handful of times. This DNA's translation differs at residue 8 from TCRdb's protein, which comes from a much larger clone; a read error is likely, and the protein shown is translated from the DNA. The sample carries other DNA sequences with the same CDR3. The V gene was identified as TRGV9, while no J gene was called. The germline CDR1 and CDR2 sequences are GITISATS and ISYDGTV (reference sequence). The CDR3 length is 10 residues. Here the CDR3 DNA reads TGTGCCTTGTGGGAGTTCGAGAACCTCTTT. Protein sequence: CALWEFENLF.

This clone came up a few times. This DNA translates differently at residue 7 from the TCRdb protein, which is that of a much larger clone; a read error is likely, and the protein shown is the DNA's own translation. This rearrangement joins TRGV2 to TRGJP1. The CDR3 length is 20 residues. V lost 0 bases and J lost 0; bases outside the gene matches: 16. CDR1 EGSNGY and CDR2 YDSYNSKV come from the germline V gene. CDR3 coding DNA: TGTGCCACCTGGGACGGGCCTTCCACCCCCGGAGATACCACTGGTTGGTTCAAGATATTT. Amino acids: CATWDGPSTPGDTTGWFKIF.

On this clone itself: A much bigger clone sits one base away, suggesting this may be a read error. No call exists for the J gene, whereas the V gene is TRGV4. Germline CDR1 is EGSTGY and CDR2 is YDSYTSSV. CDR3 length: 12 amino acids. The CDR3 protein is CATRSCYYKRLF. Here the CDR3 DNA reads TGTGCCACCCGGAGCTGTTATTATAAGAGACTCTTT.

This clone was found many times. A far larger clone is one nucleotide away, so this likely arose from a read error. The sample has other DNA sequences that encode this CDR3 too. V usage is TRGV9 and J usage is TRGJP. The J gene, not given by TCRdb, was assigned here from a germline match of the nucleotide sequence. Germline values: CDR1 GITISATS, CDR2 ISYDGTV (reference sequence). This CDR3 region has 18 residues. The chain's CDR3 is CALWEGQAEELGKKIKVF. The CDR3 DNA follows: TGTGCCCTGTGGGAGGGTCAAGCCGAAGAGTTGGGCAAAAAAATCAAGGTATTT.

In this sample, this clone turned up a few times. The TCRdb protein comes from a much larger clone and disagrees with this DNA's translation at residue 11, likely due to a read error; the protein given here is derived from the DNA. The chain combines TRGV5 with TRGJP. In the absence of a J gene in TCRdb, the DNA was matched to germline to assign it here. Germline values: CDR1 VINAFY, CDR2 YDVSNSKD. The CDR3 covers 17 residues. CDR3 sequence reads: CATWDRPQELSKKIKVF. CDR3 nucleotide sequence: TGTGCCACCTGGGACAGGCCCCAAGAGTTGAGCAAAAAAATCAAGGTATTT.

This clone was counted a few times. The protein held in TCRdb is that of a much larger clone and does not match this DNA's translation at residue 10, likely because of a read error; the protein shown is translated from the DNA. The chain has TRGV9 and TRGJP. As TCRdb names no J gene, one was assigned here on the basis of a DNA match to germline. This CDR3 contains 17 residues. Germline CDR1 and CDR2: GITISATS and ISYDGTV (reference sequence). CDR3 sequence (DNA): TGTGCCTTGTGGGAGGATTCCAGCGAGTCGGGCAAAAAAATCAAGGTATTT. It translates to CALWEDSSESGKKIKVF.

This clone has a count of ten or more. A much larger clonotype is one base distant, so this may be a read error. The V call is TRGV3, the J call TRGJ1 or TRGJ2. Trimming took 0 bases from V and 12 from J; bases not matched to a gene: 5. The CDR3 loop spans 11 amino acids. Germline CDR1 and CDR2: VTNTFY and YDVSTARD (reference sequence). CDR3 in DNA: TGTGCCACCTGGGACAGGCGTGGGAAACTCTTT. Its protein is CATWDRRGKLF.

In the case of this clone: TCRdb's protein, taken from a much larger clone, differs from this DNA's translation at residue 14, likely owing to a read error; the protein displayed comes from the DNA. This chain joins TRGV9 and TRGJP. The J gene, missing from TCRdb, was assigned here through DNA to germline matching. Per germline, CDR1 GITISATS and CDR2 ISYDGTV (reference sequence). CDR3 length: 22 residues. V was pared by 5 bases and J by 9 bases, with 28 bases of the junction left unmatched. The CDR3 spells CALWANREHTMGSGLGKKIKVF. CDR3 nucleotides: TGTGCCTTGTGGGCTAACCGGGAGCATACCATGGGATCCGGGTTGGGCAAAAAAATCAAGGTATTT.

This clone was found a few times. The likely explanation is a read error, given a far larger clone one base away. This sequence joins TRGV5 and TRGJ1 or TRGJ2. TCRdb does not report a J gene; here it was assigned by matching the DNA to germline references. Germline V CDR1 and CDR2: VINAFY, YDVSNSKD. This CDR3 comprises 19 residues. The CDR3 DNA is TGTGCCACCTGGGGCAGGCGTGGGATAGGGCCGAAGGTTTATTATAAGAAACTCTTT. Amino acid sequence: CATWGRRGIGPKVYYKKLF.

Notes on this clone: The protein that TCRdb holds for this DNA derives from a much larger clone and differs from the translated DNA at residue 3, which likely indicates a read error; the protein shown here is translated from the DNA. The chain has TRGV4 and TRGJ1 or TRGJ2. TCRdb gives no J gene; it was assigned here by matching the DNA to germline. This CDR3 contains 12 residues. In germline, CDR1 is EGSTGY, CDR2 YDSYTSSV. CDR3 bases: TGTGCCGCCTGGGCCCTTTATTATAAGAAACTCTTT. This translates into CAAWALYYKKLF.

This clone was counted ten times or more. The TCRdb protein comes from a much larger clone and disagrees with this DNA's translation at residue 13, likely due to a read error; the protein given here is derived from the DNA. The V gene is listed as TRGV9; no J gene was called. Germline values: CDR1 GITISATS, CDR2 ISYDGTV (reference sequence). The CDR3 runs 15 residues. In nucleotides, the CDR3 is TGTGCCTTGTGGGGAGCGGAGTTGGGCAAAAAAATCAGGGTATTT. It translates to CALWGAELGKKIRVF.

This clone was recorded many times. This sequence is one base from a far larger clone and is likely a read error. Other DNA sequences from this sample encode an identical CDR3 as well. This sequence joins TRGV2 and TRGJ1 or TRGJ2. This CDR3 region has 13 residues. Germline loops: CDR1 EGSNGY, CDR2 YDSYNSKV. V was clipped by 1 base and J by 3 bases; unmatched bases: 3. This CDR3 is CATWDGIYYKKLF. CDR3 coding DNA: TGTGCCACCTGGGACGGAATTTATTATAAGAAACTCTTT.

At least ten counts were recorded for this clone. This DNA's translation and the protein TCRdb lists, from a much larger clone, do not match at residue 4, likely due to a read error; the protein shown is translated from the DNA. At the DNA level, this CDR3 is encoded by other sequences in the same sample as well. CDR3 in amino acids: CALRRRSDWIKTF. Written as DNA, the CDR3 is TGTGCCTTGCGGAGGAGGAGTGATTGGATCAAGACGTTT. The chain is built from TRGV9 and TRGJP2. Here the J gene came from matching the DNA to germline, since TCRdb omits it. The germline CDR1 and CDR2 sequences are GITISATS and ISYDGTV (reference sequence). The CDR3 consists of 13 residues. The ends lost 9 bases at V and 5 bases at J; junction bases unmatched: 9.

There are many counts of this clone. TCRdb attributes to this sequence the protein of a much larger clone, which differs from the DNA translation at residue 12; a read error is likely, and the protein displayed is translated from the DNA. The J gene went uncalled, whereas the V gene is TRGV5. The CDR3 has 14 residues. Germline V gene sequence: CDR1 VINAFY, CDR2 YDVSNSKD. CDR3 in amino acids: CATWDRPDYYKRLF. In nucleotides, the CDR3 is TGTGCCACCTGGGACAGGCCGGATTATTATAAGAGACTCTTT.